This TCR beta chain was profiled in a study of T cell repertoires in cytomegalovirus infection. Overall study context: Based on public TCR beta signatures, there were indications of CMV infection and of a matching HLA type.

A word on this clonotype: Its antigen is still unknown.

TCRdb called the reads again in MiXCR, with one record for every CDR3 protein. The sample comprises about 340,000 distinct CDR3 sequences, roughly 29% of which are singletons, and over 15% rests with the top ten. The CDR3 length is 13 residues. The junction had 2 bases not matched to a gene; V was cut back by 7 bases and J by 7 bases. The V gene is TRBV12-3 or TRBV12-4, the J gene TRBJ1-6, with 9 bases that match TRBD1. This sequence was found in a human donor in good health (CMV status not recorded). Some clones in this sample may be carry-over from other donors' samples. This material consisted of cultured PBMCs, taken from culture after CMV antigen stimulation. The CDR3 DNA follows: TGTGCCAGCATGGGGACAGGGAATTCACCCCTCCACTTT. It encodes CASMGTGNSPLHF.